The 20 T cell receptor beta chains reported below all come from one sample, sequenced in a study of T-cell reconstitution after alpha-beta-depleted transplantation in children. Preparation of the TCRbeta library used unique molecular identifiers. TCRdb re-derived calls from the PCR reads in MiXCR, one entry per CDR3 protein. The sample carries hundreds of thousands of distinct CDR3 sequences, around 13% recorded once. The sample consisted of PBMCs, taken before TCRalphabeta/CD19-depleted stem cell transplant. Every receptor here comes from a girl aged 2-10 years with congenital amegakaryocytic thrombocytopenia, due to receive a stem cell transplant.

The chain is built from TRBV12-3 or TRBV12-4 and TRBJ2-1, with TRBD1 matching 7 bases. CDR3 length: 15 amino acids. V lost 3 bases to trimming and J lost 5 bases; unmatched junction nucleotides: 7. The CDR3 DNA reads TGTGCCAGCAGTTTTATGGGGACAGCGAACAATGAGCAGTTCTTC. Translation: CASSFMGTANNEQFF.

This clonotype was found many times. The chain recombines TRBV12-3 or TRBV12-4 with TRBJ2-5, with D perhaps TRBD1 (5 bases). Trimming took off 9 bases at V and 7 bases at J, with 15 bases between the two ends. The CDR3 contains 12 residues. The CDR3 spells CASQGSGGTQYF. The DNA for the CDR3 is TGTGCCAGTCAGGGCTCTGGTGGGACCCAGTACTTC.

This clonotype was detected many times. The chain employs TRBV11-2 and TRBJ2-7; TRBD2 aligns across 8 bases. CDR1 is SGHAT, CDR2 FQNNGV, per germline. The CDR3 is 13 amino acids. V trimming: 8 bases; J trimming: 1 base; junction bases outside the gene matches: 4. In DNA, the CDR3 is TGTGCCAGCTTCCTAGCGGGTTCCTACGAGCAGTACTTC. This gives the protein CASFLAGSYEQYF.

This clonotype has at least ten counts. The V gene is TRBV5-1, the J gene TRBJ2-3, with D possibly matching TRBD1 (5 bases). The CDR3 spans 15 residues. Germline V CDR1 and CDR2: SGHRS, YFSETQ. The V and J ends lost 0 bases and 2 bases respectively, with 10 bases between them. CDR3 DNA: TGCGCCAGCAGCTTGGTCCAAGGGGACACAGATACGCAGTATTTT. Translating gives CASSLVQGDTDTQYF. The full variable domain, completed using reference TRBV5-1 and TRBJ2-3, is KAGVTQTPRYLIKTRGQQVTLSCSPISGHRSVSWYQQTPGQGLQFLFEYFSETQRNKGNFPGRFSGRQFSNSRSEMNVSTLELGDSALYLCASSLVQGDTDTQYFGPGTRLTVL.

The gene calls are TRBV2 and TRBJ2-6, with no clear D. CDR3 length: 15 amino acids. Trimming stripped 7 bases from V and 0 bases from J, with 10 bases between. CDR1 and CDR2 (germline): SNHLY, FYNNEI. The DNA of the CDR3 is TGTGCCAGCATTGGGTACTTCTCTGGGGCCAACGTCCTGACTTTC. It codes for CASIGYFSGANVLTF. The full variable domain, its missing parts supplied by reference TRBV2 and TRBJ2-6, is EPEVTQTPSHQVTQMGQEVILRCVPISNHLYFYWYRQILGQKVEFLVSFYNNEISEKSEIFDDQFSVERPDGSNFTLKIRSTKLEDSAMYFCASIGYFSGANVLTFGAGSRLTVL.

The CDR3 sequence is CATSKGTGNSGNTIYF. DNA for the CDR3: TGTGCCACCAGCAAGGGGACAGGGAACTCAGGAAACACCATATATTTT. The rearrangement links TRBV15 to TRBJ1-3; 9 bases fit TRBD1. Unmatched junction bases numbered 8, after V lost 4 bases and J lost 4 bases. This CDR3 has 16 residues. Per the germline V gene, CDR1 is LNHNV and CDR2 is YYDKDF (reference sequence).

This clonotype was seen at least ten times. The chain couples TRBV5-1 to TRBJ1-2; D not certain. Deletions cut 4 bases from V and 1 base from J, with 11 bases between. Germline values: CDR1 SGHRS, CDR2 YFSETQ. This CDR3 spans 14 amino acids. The CDR3 protein is CASSPRKNNYGYTF. CDR3 bases: TGCGCCAGCAGCCCAAGGAAGAATAACTATGGCTACACCTTC. The full variable domain, rest sourced from reference TRBV5-1 and TRBJ1-2, is KAGVTQTPRYLIKTRGQQVTLSCSPISGHRSVSWYQQTPGQGLQFLFEYFSETQRNKGNFPGRFSGRQFSNSRSEMNVSTLELGDSALYLCASSPRKNNYGYTFGSGTRLTVV.

Of note for this clonotype: This clone may be a read error of a much larger clone one base away. The chain carries TRBV28 and TRBJ2-6; D is unclear. The CDR3 has 18 residues. CDR1 MDHEN and CDR2 SYDVKM come from the germline V gene. The CDR3 loop is CACSLRFFSGAGANVLTF. CDR3 in DNA: TGTGCCTGCAGTTTACGATTTTTTTCGGGCGCGGGGGCCAACGTCCTGACTTTC. Full variable domain (rest looked up from reference TRBV28 and TRBJ2-6): DVKVTQSSRYLVKRTGEKVFLECVQDMDHENMFWYRQDPGLGLRLIYFSYDVKMKEKGDIPEGYSVSREKKERFSLILESASTNQTSMYLCACSLRFFSGAGANVLTFGAGSRLTVL.

This clonotype showed up many times. The chain employs TRBV7-7 and TRBJ2-2; D is uncertain. The germline V and J ends were trimmed by 4 bases and 7 bases, with 16 bases remaining between them. This CDR3 contains 15 residues. The germline V gene has CDR1 SSHAT and CDR2 FNYEAQ (reference sequence). Written as DNA, the CDR3 is TGTGCCAGCAGCTCCACGACCTATATGGGCGGGGAGCTGTTTTTT. It codes for CASSSTTYMGGELFF.

Ten or more counts support this clonotype. The chain uses TRBV10-3 and TRBJ2-2; TRBD2 agrees at 11 bases. This CDR3 comprises 19 residues. Per the germline V gene, CDR1 is ENHRY and CDR2 is SYGVKD. J lost 6 bases, V lost 11 bases, and 23 bases had no gene match. CDR3 protein: CAVRRQGVLAGDLPGELFF. The CDR3, as DNA: TGTGCCGTACGGAGACAGGGAGTACTAGCGGGAGACCTTCCCGGGGAGCTGTTTTTT.

Remarks on this clonotype: One end of the junction is discordant with germline, which a read error may explain. J is TRBJ2-1 and V is TRBV11-2, with TRBD2 as a possible D gene (5 bases). The CDR3 spans 15 residues. CDR1 SGHAT and CDR2 FQNNGV come from the germline V gene. CDR3 coding DNA: TGTGCTAGCAGCCATATTAGCGACATTAACAATGAGCAGTTCTTC. Its translation: CASSHISDINNEQFF.

This clonotype has a count of ten or more. The chain couples TRBV2 to TRBJ2-7; D call uncertain. V was trimmed by 7 bases and J by 2 bases, leaving 12 bases between them. CDR1 SNHLY and CDR2 FYNNEI come from the germline V gene. CDR3 length equals 13 residues. CDR3 in amino acids: CASNAPATYEQYF. The CDR3 DNA is TGTGCCAGCAATGCTCCCGCGACCTACGAGCAGTACTTC.

This clonotype has at least ten counts. The V gene is TRBV20-1, the J gene TRBJ2-1; TRBD2 aligns across 12 bases. This CDR3 spans 15 amino acids. V shed 2 bases, J shed 4 bases, and the junction held 3 bases outside the gene matches. The germline gives CDR1 DFQATT, CDR2 SNEGSKA (reference sequence). CDR3 sequence: CSARPGLAGYNEQFF. Here the CDR3 DNA reads TGCAGTGCTAGACCCGGACTAGCGGGATACAATGAGCAGTTCTTC.

Ten or more counts support this clonotype. In nucleotides, the CDR3 is TGTGCCAGCAGTGGGACAGCGACCTACGAGCAGTACTTC. Translation: CASSGTATYEQYF. This sequence joins TRBV12-3 or TRBV12-4 and TRBJ2-7; 7 bases match TRBD1. Trimming at V came to 5 bases and at J to 2 bases, leaving 3 bases not matched to a gene. The length of the CDR3 is 13 residues.

This clonotype was seen a handful of times. The V gene is TRBV12-3 or TRBV12-4, the J gene TRBJ2-7; D perhaps matches TRBD2 (5 bases). The ends were cut back, 6 bases at V and 0 bases at J, with 18 bases in the middle. The CDR3 loop spans 16 amino acids. This CDR3 is CASSALGELGSYEQYF. The CDR3 nucleotides are TGTGCCAGCAGCGCCCTCGGGGAACTTGGCTCCTACGAGCAGTACTTC.

This clonotype was seen a handful of times. The chain recombines TRBV6-5 with TRBJ1-2; tentative D call: TRBD1 (6 bases). The CDR3 covers 14 residues. V gave up 0 bases and J gave up 4 bases, with 9 bases separating them. CDR1 is MNHEY and CDR2 is SVGAGI in the germline V gene. CDR3 in DNA: TGTGCCAGCAGTTACTCGGGCAGGGGCTATGGCTACACCTTC. Residues: CASSYSGRGYGYTF.

The genes are TRBV20-1 and TRBJ2-7; D assignment may be TRBD1 or TRBD2 (5 bases each). Trimming cost V 2 bases and J 7 bases, with 24 bases left between them. The CDR3 contains 16 residues. Germline V gene lookup returns CDR1 DFQATT and CDR2 SNEGSKA (reference sequence). CDR3: CSARRPSWAAEGEQYF. CDR3 nucleotides: TGCAGTGCTAGACGCCCGAGCTGGGCAGCCGAGGGGGAGCAGTACTTC.

This clonotype showed up just a few times. The chain has TRBV6-1 and TRBJ1-6; D gene ambiguous. The CDR3 totals 14 residues. V was trimmed by 6 bases and J by 4 bases, leaving 10 bases between them. Germline CDR1 MNHNS, CDR2 SASEGT. Here the CDR3 reads CASRPSGYNSPLHF. The CDR3 nucleotides read TGTGCCAGCAGGCCATCGGGGTATAATTCACCCCTCCACTTT.

V usage is TRBV7-9 and J usage is TRBJ2-5, with no clear D. This CDR3 has 15 amino acids. Germline V lookup: CDR1 SEHNR, CDR2 FQNEAQ (reference sequence). The ends were cut back, 2 bases at V and 1 base at J, with 11 bases in the middle. The CDR3 DNA follows: TGTGCCAGCAGCTTACCGGCCGACATCCAAGAGACCCAGTACTTC. This translates into CASSLPADIQETQYF.

This clonotype was seen repeatedly, ten times or more. This chain connects TRBV10-3 to TRBJ2-5; TRBD2 might be the D (5 bases). Between the trimmed V and J ends, which lost 5 bases and 4 bases, there was a span of 11 bases. This CDR3 is built from 13 residues. The V gene's germline CDR1 is ENHRY and CDR2 SYGVKD. The CDR3 region is CAISRTSRETQYF. For the CDR3, the DNA is TGTGCCATCAGTAGGACTTCTCGAGAGACCCAGTACTTC.